These T cell receptor beta chains were read from a single sample in a study of molecular identifiers for immune sequencing clone quantification. Each CDR3 protein gets one entry after TCRdb re-called the PCR reads with MiXCR. This repertoire shows 70,000 to 90,000 distinct CDR3 sequences, around 20% found once; its top ten account for 1.1%. Material for sequencing was naive CD8+ T cells from blood, with Jurkat cell RNA spiked in. The origin of the receptors is a human donor in good health. Some libraries in this study had Jurkat cell RNA spiked in. Both conserved end residues are trimmed from each CDR3. The D gene is left open where the match is weak.

j_gene	v_gene	d_gene	CDR3aa
TRBJ2-7	TRBV4-1	TRBD1	ASSLGQGLYEQY
TRBJ1-5	TRBV6-2/TRBV6-3	NA	ASSYVRNQPQH
TRBJ2-7	TRBV4-3	TRBD2	ASSPSSSGGPSYEQY
TRBJ1-5	TRBV6-5	TRBD1	ASSQPPVGTGDPNQPQH
TRBJ2-5	TRBV4-3	TRBD1	ASSQGRTGRGETQY
TRBJ2-3	TRBV20-1	TRBD2	SARSLTEGTSGSPGAQY
TRBJ1-5	TRBV20-1	NA	SARDFEGLSNQPQH
TRBJ2-2	TRBV7-8	NA	ASSLAGMGTGELF
TRBJ2-5	TRBV24-1	NA	ATSDSRDPGEPDQETQY
TRBJ2-1	TRBV19	TRBD2	ASSTGTSGRAWNEQF
TRBJ1-5	TRBV19	NA	ASSNGPGVNQPQH
TRBJ2-5	TRBV12-3/TRBV12-4	NA	ASSLTGRQETQY
TRBJ2-2	TRBV7-9	NA	ASSLPTRGSYTGELF
TRBJ2-3	TRBV27	NA	ASLGTASTDTQY
TRBJ2-1	TRBV4-1	NA	ASSQEVGTGGRQQF
TRBJ1-4	TRBV27	NA	ASSYLPGRNEKLF
TRBJ2-7	TRBV4-3	TRBD1	ASSPGQGGNYEQY
TRBJ1-2	TRBV10-2	TRBD1	ASSVGGNYGYT
TRBJ1-1	TRBV6-6	TRBD1	ASSYGMGQLNTEAF
TRBJ1-1	TRBV5-6	NA	ASSFGDGNTEAS
TRBJ1-2	TRBV20-1	NA	SARDNYGYT
TRBJ2-7	TRBV20-1	NA	SAAETLGGWEQY
TRBJ1-5	TRBV7-2	NA	ASSPTGGYQPQH
TRBJ2-7	TRBV29-1	TRBD1	SVETGHSYEQY
TRBJ2-4	TRBV11-2	TRBD2	ASSFPAGERQY
TRBJ2-5	TRBV7-2	TRBD1	ASSPWTGQETQY
TRBJ2-7	TRBV19	NA	ASSMGSEAYEQY
TRBJ2-5	TRBV27	NA	ASSERQGGGETQY
TRBJ2-1	TRBV19	TRBD1	ASSINPGQGYNEQF
TRBJ2-7	TRBV20-1	NA	SASQGEQY
TRBJ1-1	TRBV4-3	NA	ASSQGTLNTEAF
TRBJ1-2	TRBV30	TRBD1	AWGTAIYGYT
TRBJ2-3	TRBV20-1	TRBD1	SANDRVLWTDTQY
TRBJ1-5	TRBV19	TRBD1	ASTLQGAYQPQH
TRBJ1-1	TRBV15	NA	ATSRGFGVTEAF
TRBJ2-7	TRBV27	TRBD2	ASSSGGVSYEQY
TRBJ2-7	TRBV13	TRBD2	ASSQGLGLYEQY
TRBJ2-5	TRBV7-2	TRBD1	ASSFIGQGEETQY
TRBJ2-7	TRBV7-9	TRBD1	ASQKPGQVYEQY
TRBJ1-4	TRBV5-1	NA	ASSPDKSMGEKLF
TRBJ1-1	TRBV12-3/TRBV12-4	NA	ASSLVGALTEAF